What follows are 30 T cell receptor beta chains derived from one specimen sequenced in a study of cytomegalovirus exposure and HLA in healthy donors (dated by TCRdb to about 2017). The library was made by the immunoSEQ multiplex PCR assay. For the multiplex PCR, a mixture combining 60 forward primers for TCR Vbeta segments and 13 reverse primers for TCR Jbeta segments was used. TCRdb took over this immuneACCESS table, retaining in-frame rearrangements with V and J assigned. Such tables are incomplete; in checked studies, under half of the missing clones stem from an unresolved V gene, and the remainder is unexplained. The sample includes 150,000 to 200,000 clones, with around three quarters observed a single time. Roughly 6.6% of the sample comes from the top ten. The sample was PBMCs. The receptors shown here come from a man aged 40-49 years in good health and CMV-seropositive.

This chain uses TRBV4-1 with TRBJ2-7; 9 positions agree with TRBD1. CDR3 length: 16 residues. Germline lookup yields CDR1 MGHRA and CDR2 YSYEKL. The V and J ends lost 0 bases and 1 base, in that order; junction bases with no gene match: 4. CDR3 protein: CASSQDGGTGSYEQYF. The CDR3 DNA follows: TGCGCCAGCAGCCAAGACGGGGGGACAGGGTCCTACGAGCAGTACTTC.

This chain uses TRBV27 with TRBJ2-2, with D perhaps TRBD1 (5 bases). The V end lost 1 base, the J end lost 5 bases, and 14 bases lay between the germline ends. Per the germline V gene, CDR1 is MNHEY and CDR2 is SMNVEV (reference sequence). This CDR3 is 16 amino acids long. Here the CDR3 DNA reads TGTGCCAGCAGTTTATGGGGCAGTCCGGAGACCGGGGAGCTGTTTTTT. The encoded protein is CASSLWGSPETGELFF.

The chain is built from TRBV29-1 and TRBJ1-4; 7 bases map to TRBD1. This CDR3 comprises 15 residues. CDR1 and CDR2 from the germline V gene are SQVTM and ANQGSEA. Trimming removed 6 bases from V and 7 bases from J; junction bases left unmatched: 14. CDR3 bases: TGCAGCGTGACAGGGTTCTTAGACGGGGGTGAAAAACTGTTTTTT. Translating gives CSVTGFLDGGEKLFF.

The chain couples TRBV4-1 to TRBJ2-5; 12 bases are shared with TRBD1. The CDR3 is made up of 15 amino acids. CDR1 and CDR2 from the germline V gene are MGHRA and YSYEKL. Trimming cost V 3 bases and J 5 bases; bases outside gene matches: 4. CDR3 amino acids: CASSHGTGGLETQYF. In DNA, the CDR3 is TGCGCCAGCAGCCACGGGACAGGGGGCCTGGAGACCCAGTACTTC.

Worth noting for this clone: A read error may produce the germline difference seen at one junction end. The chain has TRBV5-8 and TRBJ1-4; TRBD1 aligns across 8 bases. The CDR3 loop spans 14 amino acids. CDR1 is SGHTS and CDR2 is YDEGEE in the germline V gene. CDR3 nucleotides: TGTGCCAGCAGTTTGGGACAGGTGGATGAAAAACTGTTTTTT. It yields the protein CASSLGQVDEKLFF.

CDR3 protein: CASSLDAGGGYYEQYF. The CDR3 nucleotides are TGTGCCAGCAGCTTAGATGCGGGCGGCGGTTACTACGAGCAGTACTTC. This chain connects TRBV7-2 to TRBJ2-7, with D perhaps matching TRBD2 (5 bases). Germline lookup yields CDR1 SGHTA and CDR2 FQGNSA. The CDR3 contains 16 residues. Trimming removed 1 base at V and 3 bases at J, with 16 bases between.

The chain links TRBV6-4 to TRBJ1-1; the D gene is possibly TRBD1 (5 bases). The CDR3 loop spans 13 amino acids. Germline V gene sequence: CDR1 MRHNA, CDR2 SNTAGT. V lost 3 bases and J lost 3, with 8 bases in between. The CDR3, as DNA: TGTGCCAGCAGTGAAGCAGGGTACACTGAAGCTTTCTTT. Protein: CASSEAGYTEAFF.

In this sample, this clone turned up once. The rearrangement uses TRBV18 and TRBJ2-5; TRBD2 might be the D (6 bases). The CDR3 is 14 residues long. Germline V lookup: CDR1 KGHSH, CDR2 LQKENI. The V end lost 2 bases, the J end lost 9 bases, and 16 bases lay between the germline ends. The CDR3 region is CASSPGTGTGAQYF. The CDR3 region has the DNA TGTGCCAGCTCACCAGGGACGGGGACGGGGGCCCAGTACTTC.

The CDR3 sequence is CASSQLAGGSDTQYF. For the CDR3, the DNA is TGTGCCAGCAGCCAACTAGCGGGGGGGTCAGATACGCAGTATTTT. The genes are TRBV13 and TRBJ2-3, with 13 nucleotides matching TRBD2. The V and J ends lost 5 bases and 4 bases, in that order; junction bases with no gene match: 3. The CDR3 runs to 15 residues. Germline V CDR1 and CDR2: PRHDT, FYEKMQ (reference sequence).

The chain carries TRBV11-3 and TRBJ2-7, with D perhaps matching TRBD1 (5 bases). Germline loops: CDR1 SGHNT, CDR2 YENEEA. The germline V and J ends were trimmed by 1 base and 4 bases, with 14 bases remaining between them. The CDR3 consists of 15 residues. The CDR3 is CASSLGRAGNYEQYF. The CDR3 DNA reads TGTGCCAGCAGCTTAGGAAGGGCAGGGAATTACGAGCAGTACTTC.

The CDR3 nucleotides read TGTGCCAGCAGCTCGACGGGATCGAAAAACATTCAGTACTTC. It translates to CASSSTGSKNIQYF. This rearrangement joins TRBV5-6 to TRBJ2-4; tentatively, D is TRBD2 (5 bases). Trimming pared 3 bases from V and 4 bases from J, leaving 11 bases between. The length of the CDR3 is 14 residues. Germline CDR1 is SGHDT and CDR2 is YYEEEE.

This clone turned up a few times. The CDR3 bases are TGCGCCAGCAGCCCTACAGGGAAGGGGAACACTGAAGCTTTCTTT. This gives the protein CASSPTGKGNTEAFF. The V call is TRBV4-3, the J call TRBJ1-1; maybe TRBD1 (6 bases). Trimming left V 4 bases short and J 1 base short, with 13 bases between. Per germline, CDR1 LGHNA and CDR2 YSLEER. The CDR3 runs to 15 residues.

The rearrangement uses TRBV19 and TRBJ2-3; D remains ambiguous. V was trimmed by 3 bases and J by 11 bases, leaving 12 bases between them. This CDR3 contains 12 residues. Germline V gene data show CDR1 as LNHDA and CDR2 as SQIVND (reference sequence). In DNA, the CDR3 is TGTGCCAGTAGTATGCCGCGGAATAAGCAGTATTTT. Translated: CASSMPRNKQYF.

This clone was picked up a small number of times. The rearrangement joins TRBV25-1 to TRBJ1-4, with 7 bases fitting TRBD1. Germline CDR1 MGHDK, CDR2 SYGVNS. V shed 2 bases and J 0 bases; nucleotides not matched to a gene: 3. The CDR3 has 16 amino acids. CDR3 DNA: TGTGCCAGCAGTGAAAACAGGGGCCCAACTAATGAAAAACTGTTTTTT. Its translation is CASSENRGPTNEKLFF.

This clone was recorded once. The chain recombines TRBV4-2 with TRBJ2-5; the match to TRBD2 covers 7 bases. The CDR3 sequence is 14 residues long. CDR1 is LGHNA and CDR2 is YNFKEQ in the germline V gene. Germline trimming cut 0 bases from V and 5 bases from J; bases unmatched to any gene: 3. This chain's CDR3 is CASSQDLGRETQYF. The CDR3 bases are TGTGCCAGCAGCCAAGATCTCGGGAGGGAGACCCAGTACTTC.

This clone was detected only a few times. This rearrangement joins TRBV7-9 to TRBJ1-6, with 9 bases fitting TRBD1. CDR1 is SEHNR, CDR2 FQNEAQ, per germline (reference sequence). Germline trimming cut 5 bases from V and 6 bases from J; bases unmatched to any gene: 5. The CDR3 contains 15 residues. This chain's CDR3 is CASSPQTGGNSPLHF. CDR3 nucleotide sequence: TGTGCCAGCAGCCCCCAGACAGGGGGTAATTCACCCCTCCACTTT.

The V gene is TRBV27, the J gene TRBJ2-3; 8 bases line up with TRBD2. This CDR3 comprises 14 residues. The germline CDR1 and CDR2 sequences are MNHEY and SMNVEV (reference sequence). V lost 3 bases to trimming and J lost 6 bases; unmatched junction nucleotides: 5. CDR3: CASSFPGRGDTQYF. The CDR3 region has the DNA TGTGCCAGCAGTTTTCCCGGGAGGGGTGATACGCAGTATTTT.

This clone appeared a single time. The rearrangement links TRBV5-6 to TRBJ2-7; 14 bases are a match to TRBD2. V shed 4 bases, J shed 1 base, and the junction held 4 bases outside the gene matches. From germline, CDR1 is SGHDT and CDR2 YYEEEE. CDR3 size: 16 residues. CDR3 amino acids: CASSPGLAGVSYEQYF. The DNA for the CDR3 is TGTGCCAGCAGCCCGGGACTAGCGGGGGTATCCTACGAGCAGTACTTC.

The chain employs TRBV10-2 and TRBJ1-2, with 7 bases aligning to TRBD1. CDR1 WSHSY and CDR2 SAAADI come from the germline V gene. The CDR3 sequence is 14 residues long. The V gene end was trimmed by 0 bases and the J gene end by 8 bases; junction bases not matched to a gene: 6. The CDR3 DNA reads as TGCGCCAGCAGTGAGTCCGGGACAGTTGAGGGCTACACCTTC. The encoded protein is CASSESGTVEGYTF.

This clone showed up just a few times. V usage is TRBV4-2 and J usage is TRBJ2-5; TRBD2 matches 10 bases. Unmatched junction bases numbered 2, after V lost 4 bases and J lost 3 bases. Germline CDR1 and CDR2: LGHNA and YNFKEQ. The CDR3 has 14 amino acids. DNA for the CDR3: TGTGCCAGCAGCCTCGGGACTAGCGAAGAGACCCAGTACTTC. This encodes CASSLGTSEETQYF.

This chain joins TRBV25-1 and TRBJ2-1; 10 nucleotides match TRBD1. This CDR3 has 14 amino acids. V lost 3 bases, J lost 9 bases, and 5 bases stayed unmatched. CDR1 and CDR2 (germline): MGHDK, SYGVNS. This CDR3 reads CASSDPGQGREQFF. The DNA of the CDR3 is TGTGCCAGCAGTGACCCGGGACAGGGGCGTGAGCAGTTCTTC.

CDR3 region: CASSQRTGLVDYEQYF. CDR3 sequence (DNA): TGTGCCAGCAGCCAGAGGACAGGGTTAGTTGACTACGAGCAGTACTTC. V gene TRBV14 combines with J gene TRBJ2-7; TRBD1 agrees at 8 bases. Germline trimming cut 3 bases from V and 3 bases from J; bases unmatched to any gene: 10. The CDR3 sequence is 16 residues long. From germline, CDR1 is SGHDN and CDR2 FVKESK.

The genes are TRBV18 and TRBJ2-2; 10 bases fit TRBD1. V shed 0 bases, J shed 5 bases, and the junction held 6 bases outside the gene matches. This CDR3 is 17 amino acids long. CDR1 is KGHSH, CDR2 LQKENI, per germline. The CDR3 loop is CASSPPNPGQGTGELFF. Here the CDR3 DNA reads TGTGCCAGCTCACCACCTAATCCGGGACAGGGGACCGGGGAGCTGTTTTTT.

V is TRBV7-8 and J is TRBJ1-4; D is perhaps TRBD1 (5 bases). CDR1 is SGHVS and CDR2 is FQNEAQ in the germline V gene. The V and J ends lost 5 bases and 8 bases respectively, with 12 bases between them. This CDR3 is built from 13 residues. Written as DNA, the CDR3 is TGTGCCAGCAGCCAGGGCCAGGCCGAAAAACTGTTTTTT. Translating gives CASSQGQAEKLFF. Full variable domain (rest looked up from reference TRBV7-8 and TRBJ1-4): GAGVSQSPRYKVAKRGQDVALRCDPISGHVSLFWYQQALGQGPEFLTYFQNEAQLDKSGLPSDRFFAERPEGSVSTLKIQRTQQEDSAVYLCASSQGQAEKLFFGSGTQLSVL.

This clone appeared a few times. The CDR3 coding sequence is TGCGCCAGCAGCCAAGACCGAGCCATGGTCACAGATACGCAGTATTTT. This sequence encodes CASSQDRAMVTDTQYF. V gene TRBV4-3 combines with J gene TRBJ2-3; D is undetermined. The CDR3 extends over 16 amino acids. Germline V CDR1 and CDR2: LGHNA, YSLEER. Trimming cost V 0 bases and J 2 bases, with 12 bases left between them.

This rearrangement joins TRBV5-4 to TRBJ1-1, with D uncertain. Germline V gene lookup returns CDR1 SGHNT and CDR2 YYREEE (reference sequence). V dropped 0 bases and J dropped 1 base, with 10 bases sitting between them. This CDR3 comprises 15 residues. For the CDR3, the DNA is TGTGCCAGCAGCTTGGGGGCACGGCAGAACACTGAAGCTTTCTTT. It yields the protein CASSLGARQNTEAFF.

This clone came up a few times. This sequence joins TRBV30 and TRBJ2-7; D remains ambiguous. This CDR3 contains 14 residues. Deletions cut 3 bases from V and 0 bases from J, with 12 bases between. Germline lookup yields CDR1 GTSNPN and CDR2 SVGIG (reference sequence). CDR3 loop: CAWRYTTRSYEQYF. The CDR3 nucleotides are TGTGCCTGGAGGTATACAACCCGCTCCTACGAGCAGTACTTC.

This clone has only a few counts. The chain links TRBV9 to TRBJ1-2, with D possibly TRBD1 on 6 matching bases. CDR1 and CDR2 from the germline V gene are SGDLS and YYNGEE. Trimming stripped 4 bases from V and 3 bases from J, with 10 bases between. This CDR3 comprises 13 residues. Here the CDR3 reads CASSLGQYYGYTF. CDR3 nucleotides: TGTGCCAGCAGCCTCGGACAGTACTATGGCTACACCTTC.

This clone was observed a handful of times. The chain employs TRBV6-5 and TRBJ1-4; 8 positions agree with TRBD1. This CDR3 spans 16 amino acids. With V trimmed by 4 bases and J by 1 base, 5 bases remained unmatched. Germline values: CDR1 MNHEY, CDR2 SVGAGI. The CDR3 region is CASSSSTGGTNEKLFF. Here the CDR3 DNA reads TGTGCCAGCAGTTCTAGCACAGGGGGAACTAATGAAAAACTGTTTTTT.

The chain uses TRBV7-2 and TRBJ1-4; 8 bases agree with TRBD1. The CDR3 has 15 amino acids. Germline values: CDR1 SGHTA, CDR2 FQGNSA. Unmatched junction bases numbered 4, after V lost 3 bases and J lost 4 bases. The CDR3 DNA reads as TGTGCCAGCAGCTTTCGGACAGGGTTTAATGAAAAACTGTTTTTT. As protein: CASSFRTGFNEKLFF.